The 10 T cell receptor beta chains below all came from one sample that was sequenced in a study of blood T cells in healthy people across ages. Together with a sample-barcoded 5' primer, a J-beta primer mix was included in a second PCR lasting roughly 6 to 12 cycles. MiXCR, applied by TCRdb to the 5' RACE reads, yields one record per CDR3 protein. The sample contains about a million distinct CDR3 sequences, roughly 50% of which appear only once. The sample was blood. The receptor source for this set is an older woman in good health.

V is TRBV27 and J is TRBJ2-7; D possibly corresponds to TRBD2 (5 bases). CDR3 length: 16 amino acids. V was clipped by 0 bases and J by 4 bases, with 16 bases between them. Germline V gives CDR1 MNHEY, CDR2 SMNVEV (reference sequence). The CDR3 region has the DNA TGTGCCAGCAGTTTATCAGGAAGTCTAGCAGTTTACGAGCAGTACTTC. Amino acid sequence: CASSLSGSLAVYEQYF.

V is TRBV11-2 and J is TRBJ2-2, with D possibly being TRBD1 (5 bases). The CDR3 runs 14 residues. Germline loops: CDR1 SGHAT, CDR2 FQNNGV. Between the trimmed V and J ends, which lost 5 bases and 6 bases, there was a span of 13 bases. Here the CDR3 reads CASSPRSGSGELFF. The CDR3 nucleotides are TGTGCCAGCAGCCCAAGGTCAGGGTCCGGGGAGCTGTTTTTT.

This clonotype was seen only a few times. The J gene is TRBJ2-3, the V gene TRBV14, with D tentatively TRBD2 (6 bases). From germline, CDR1 is SGHDN and CDR2 FVKESK. The CDR3 contains 12 residues. Trimming removed 4 bases at V and 7 bases at J, with 9 bases between. The DNA for the CDR3 is TGTGCCAGCAGCCTTAGCGGAAATACGCAGTATTTT. Its protein is CASSLSGNTQYF.

This clonotype was seen a handful of times. V is TRBV12-3 or TRBV12-4 and J is TRBJ2-3, with 7 bases aligning to TRBD1. The CDR3 totals 15 residues. V dropped 7 bases and J dropped 3; count of bases not matched to a gene: 10. This CDR3 reads CASTQGQTETDTQYF. CDR3 coding DNA: TGTGCCAGCACCCAGGGACAGACGGAAACAGATACGCAGTATTTT.

The chain uses TRBV14 and TRBJ2-7; 8 bases are shared with TRBD2. This CDR3 is 15 amino acids long. V lost 1 base to trimming and J lost 9 bases; unmatched junction nucleotides: 11. The germline V gene encodes CDR1 SGHDN and CDR2 FVKESK. CDR3: CASSQGSGGTSGQYF. CDR3 bases: TGTGCCAGCAGCCAAGGTTCGGGCGGAACTAGCGGGCAGTACTTC.

The chain links TRBV12-3 or TRBV12-4 to TRBJ2-7; either TRBD1 or TRBD2 may fit D (6 bases each). The V end lost 5 bases, the J end lost 5 bases, and 19 bases lay between the germline ends. This CDR3 comprises 15 residues. The CDR3 spells CASSRDKEGVDEQYF. The CDR3 DNA reads TGTGCCAGCAGTCGGGACAAGGAGGGGGTTGACGAGCAGTACTTC.

The table lists this clonotype with many counts. The J gene is TRBJ2-7, the V gene TRBV29-1; 9 bases map to TRBD2. This CDR3 is built from 14 residues. Germline values: CDR1 SQVTM, CDR2 ANQGSEA. Losses at the gene ends were 6 bases for V and 2 bases for J; bases not matched to a gene: 8. This CDR3 is CSVDASGTAYEQYF. In DNA form, the CDR3 reads TGCAGCGTGGATGCTAGCGGGACCGCCTACGAGCAGTACTTC.

The chain is built from TRBV9 and TRBJ2-2; 7 bases map to TRBD1. The CDR3 loop spans 15 amino acids. V was clipped by 4 bases and J by 2 bases; unmatched bases: 5. Germline V gene data show CDR1 as SGDLS and CDR2 as YYNGEE. The CDR3, as DNA: TGTGCCAGCAGCAACAGGGGTTCTAACACCGGGGAGCTGTTTTTT. It codes for CASSNRGSNTGELFF.

The genes are TRBV5-1 and TRBJ1-1, with D tentatively TRBD1 (6 bases). Germline CDR1 SGHRS, CDR2 YFSETQ. Between the trimmed V and J ends, which lost 9 bases and 4 bases, there was a span of 19 bases. This CDR3 is 14 amino acids long. The CDR3 protein is CANPRTGGVTEAFF. CDR3 sequence (DNA): TGCGCCAACCCCAGGACGGGGGGCGTCACTGAAGCTTTCTTT.

This sequence joins TRBV30 and TRBJ1-1, with D perhaps TRBD1 (5 bases). The germline V and J ends were trimmed by 2 bases and 0 bases, with 13 bases remaining between them. CDR3 length: 15 amino acids. Germline-derived CDR1 and CDR2 are GTSNPN and SVGIG (reference sequence). The CDR3, as DNA: TGTGCCTGGAGTAGGACGGGGCGTCTGAACACTGAAGCTTTCTTT. Protein sequence: CAWSRTGRLNTEAFF.